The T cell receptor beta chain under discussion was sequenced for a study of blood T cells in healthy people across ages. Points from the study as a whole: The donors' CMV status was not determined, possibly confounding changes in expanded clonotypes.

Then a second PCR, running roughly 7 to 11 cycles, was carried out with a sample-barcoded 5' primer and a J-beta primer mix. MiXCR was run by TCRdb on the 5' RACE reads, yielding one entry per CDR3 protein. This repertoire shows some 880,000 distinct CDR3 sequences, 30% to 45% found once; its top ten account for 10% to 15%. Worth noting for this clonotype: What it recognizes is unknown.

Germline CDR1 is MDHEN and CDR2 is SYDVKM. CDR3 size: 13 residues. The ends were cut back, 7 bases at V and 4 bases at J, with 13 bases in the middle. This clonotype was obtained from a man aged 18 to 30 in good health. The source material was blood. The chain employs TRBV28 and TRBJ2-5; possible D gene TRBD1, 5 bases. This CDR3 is CASKPARGETQYF. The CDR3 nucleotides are TGTGCCAGCAAGCCGGCTAGGGGAGAGACCCAGTACTTC.